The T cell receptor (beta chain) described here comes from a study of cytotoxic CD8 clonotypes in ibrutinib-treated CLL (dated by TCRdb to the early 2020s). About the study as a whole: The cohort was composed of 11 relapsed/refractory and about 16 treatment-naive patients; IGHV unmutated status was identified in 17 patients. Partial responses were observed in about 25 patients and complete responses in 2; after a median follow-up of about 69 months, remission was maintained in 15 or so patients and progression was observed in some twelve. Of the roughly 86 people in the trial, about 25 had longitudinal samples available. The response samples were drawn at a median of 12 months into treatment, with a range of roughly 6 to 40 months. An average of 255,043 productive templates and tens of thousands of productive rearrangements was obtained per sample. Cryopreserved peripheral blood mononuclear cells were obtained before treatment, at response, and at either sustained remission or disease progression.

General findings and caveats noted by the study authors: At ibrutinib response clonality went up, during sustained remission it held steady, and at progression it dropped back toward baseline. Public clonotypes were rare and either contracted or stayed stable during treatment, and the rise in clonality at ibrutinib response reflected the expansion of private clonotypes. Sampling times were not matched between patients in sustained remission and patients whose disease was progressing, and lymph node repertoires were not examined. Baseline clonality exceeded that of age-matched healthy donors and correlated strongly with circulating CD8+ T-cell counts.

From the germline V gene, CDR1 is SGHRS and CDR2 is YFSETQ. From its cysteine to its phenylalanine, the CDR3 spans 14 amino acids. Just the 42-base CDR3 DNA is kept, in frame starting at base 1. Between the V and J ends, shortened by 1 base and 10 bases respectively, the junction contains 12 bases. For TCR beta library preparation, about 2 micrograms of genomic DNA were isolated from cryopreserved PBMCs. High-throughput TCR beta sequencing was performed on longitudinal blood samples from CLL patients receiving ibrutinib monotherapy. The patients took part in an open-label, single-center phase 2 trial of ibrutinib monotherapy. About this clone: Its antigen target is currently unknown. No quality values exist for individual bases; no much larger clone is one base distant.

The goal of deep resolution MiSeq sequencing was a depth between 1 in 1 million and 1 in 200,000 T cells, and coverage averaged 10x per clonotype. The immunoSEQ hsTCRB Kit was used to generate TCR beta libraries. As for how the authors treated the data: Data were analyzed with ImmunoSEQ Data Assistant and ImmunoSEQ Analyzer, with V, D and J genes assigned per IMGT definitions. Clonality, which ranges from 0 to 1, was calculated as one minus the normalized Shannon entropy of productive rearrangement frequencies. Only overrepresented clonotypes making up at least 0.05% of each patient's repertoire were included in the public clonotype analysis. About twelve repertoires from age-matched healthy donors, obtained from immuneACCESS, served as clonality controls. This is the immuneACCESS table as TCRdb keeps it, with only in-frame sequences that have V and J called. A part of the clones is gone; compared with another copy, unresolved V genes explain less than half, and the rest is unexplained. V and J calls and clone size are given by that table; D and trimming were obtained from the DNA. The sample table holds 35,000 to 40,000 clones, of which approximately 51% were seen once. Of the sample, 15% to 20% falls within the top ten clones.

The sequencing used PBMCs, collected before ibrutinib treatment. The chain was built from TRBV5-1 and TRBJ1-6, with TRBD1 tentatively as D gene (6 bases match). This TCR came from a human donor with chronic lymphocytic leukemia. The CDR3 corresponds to CASSLSGDASPLHF. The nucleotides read TGCGCCAGCAGCTTGTCAGGGGATGCATCACCCCTCCACTTT.